This TCR beta chain was identified in a study of T cells after yellow fever vaccination. Study-wide results and limits: By day 5 rather than day 15, the secondary response had peaked, though it was weaker.

In making TCR cDNA, 5'RACE template switching added a universal primer site and UMIs to it. TCRdb ran MiXCR on the 5' RACE reads and lists one entry per CDR3 protein. Among over 130,000 distinct CDR3 sequences listed, about 7.7% were seen once. This clonotype appeared a few times. What it recognizes is unknown. J was trimmed by 2 bases and V by 6 bases; bases with no gene match: 14. CDR1 is KGHSH and CDR2 is LQKENI in the germline V gene. The CDR3 is 17 amino acids. V is TRBV18 and J is TRBJ2-3; the match to TRBD2 covers 7 bases. This clonotype was obtained from a young man who received the YFV17D yellow fever vaccine. The material sequenced was CD4+ T cells sorted from PBMCs, taken 5 days after the yellow fever booster vaccination. CDR3 amino acids: CASSLVPTSGNTDTQYF. The DNA of the CDR3 is TGTGCCAGCTCTCTAGTCCCTACCAGCGGGAACACAGATACGCAGTATTTT.